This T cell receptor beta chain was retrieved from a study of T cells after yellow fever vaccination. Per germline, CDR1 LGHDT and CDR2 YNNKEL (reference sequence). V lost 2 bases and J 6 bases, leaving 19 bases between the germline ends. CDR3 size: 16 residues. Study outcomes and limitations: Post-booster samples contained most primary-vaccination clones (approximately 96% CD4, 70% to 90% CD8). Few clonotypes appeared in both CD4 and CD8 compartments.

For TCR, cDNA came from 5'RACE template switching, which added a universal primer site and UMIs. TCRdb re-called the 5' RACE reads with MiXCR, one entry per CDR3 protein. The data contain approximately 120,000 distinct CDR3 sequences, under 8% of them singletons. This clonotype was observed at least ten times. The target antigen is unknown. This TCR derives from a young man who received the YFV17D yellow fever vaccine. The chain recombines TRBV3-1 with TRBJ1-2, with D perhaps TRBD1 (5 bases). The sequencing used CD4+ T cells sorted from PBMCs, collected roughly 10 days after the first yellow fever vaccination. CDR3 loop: CASSQKEKGLFDGYTF. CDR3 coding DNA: TGTGCCAGCAGCCAAAAGGAGAAGGGACTATTCGATGGCTACACCTTC.